This T cell receptor (beta chain) stems from a study of early stage breast cancer tumors. CDR1 is SGHTA, CDR2 FQGNSA, per germline. The V end lost 1 base, the J end lost 3 bases, and 13 bases lay between the germline ends. This CDR3 is built from 15 residues. Each sample had two DNA replicates, around 0.53 ug blood or about 1.5 ug tissue. The method was immunoSEQ multiplex PCR; TCRdb's version includes in-frame clones alone and lacks a portion of them. The sample shows 25,000 to 30,000 clones, roughly 86% of them seen only once. The TCR comes from a person aged 45-60 years with breast cancer. The chain employs TRBV7-2 and TRBJ2-7; D not resolved. Sequencing used blood. The CDR3 DNA reads TGTGCCAGCAGCTTAGGGGCGGCCAGAGACTACGAGCAGTACTTC. It codes for CASSLGAARDYEQYF.